These 31 T cell receptor beta chains were sequenced from one sample in a study of response to subunit inactivated influenza vaccine. Each CDR3 protein is one row after TCRdb ran MiXCR on the RT-PCR reads. Counted here are about 570,000 distinct CDR3 sequences, about 10% occurring once; the ten biggest clones make up roughly 11%. A further study also used this sample, focusing on T cells expressing NK-cell markers. According to that study: A 5'RACE template switching approach incorporating UMIs was used to make TCR beta cDNA.

Sequenced here: PBMCs from blood, sampled on the day of vaccination. These receptors originate from a man aged 50 to 60 who received an inactivated influenza vaccine.

This clonotype was counted many times. The chain couples TRBV7-9 to TRBJ1-1; no firm D call. V lost 1 base and J lost 11, with 14 bases in between. The length of the CDR3 is 13 residues. Germline CDR1 reads SEHNR; CDR2 reads FQNEAQ (reference sequence). In nucleotides, the CDR3 is TGTGCCAGCAGCTTAGGGGAGACGGTGCGGGCTTTCTTT. Amino acid sequence: CASSLGETVRAFF.

The gene calls are TRBV11-2 and TRBJ2-1, with D perhaps matching TRBD2 (5 bases). CDR1 is SGHAT and CDR2 is FQNNGV in the germline V gene. The CDR3 runs to 13 residues. V lost 4 bases and J lost 9, with 13 bases in between. CDR3 region: CASSSGVRPEQFF. CDR3 DNA sequence: TGTGCCAGCAGCTCCGGGGTGAGGCCTGAGCAGTTCTTC.

This clonotype was found a few times. The J gene is TRBJ1-2, the V gene TRBV5-1, with D perhaps TRBD1 (6 bases). The CDR3 extends over 17 amino acids. The V end was cut by 0 bases, the J end by 6 bases, with 21 bases between. CDR1 and CDR2 from the germline V gene are SGHRS and YFSETQ. In nucleotides, the CDR3 is TGCGCCAGCAGCTTGGTCACAGGGTATACGACTAGCCATGGCTACACCTTC. Translated, it gives CASSLVTGYTTSHGYTF.

The chain uses TRBV20-1 and TRBJ2-1; 8 nucleotides align to TRBD2. The CDR3 spans 15 residues. Germline lookup yields CDR1 DFQATT and CDR2 SNEGSKA (reference sequence). V trimming: 4 bases; J trimming: 6 bases; junction bases outside the gene matches: 11. The CDR3 reads CSATATSGVANEQFF. DNA for the CDR3: TGCAGTGCTACCGCAACTAGCGGAGTCGCCAATGAGCAGTTCTTC.

This clonotype was detected ten times or more. This chain connects TRBV20-1 to TRBJ2-7; D possibly uses TRBD1 or TRBD2 (6 bases each). The CDR3 contains 14 residues. The germline CDR1 and CDR2 sequences are DFQATT and SNEGSKA (reference sequence). V lost 5 bases and J 1 base, leaving 15 bases between the germline ends. This chain's CDR3 is CSAETGGRSYEQYF. The CDR3, as DNA: TGCAGTGCTGAGACCGGGGGCCGATCCTACGAGCAGTACTTC.

This clonotype was seen ten or more times. The rearrangement joins TRBV5-1 to TRBJ1-1; 9 bases are a match to TRBD1. The CDR3 runs 15 residues. In germline, CDR1 is SGHRS, CDR2 YFSETQ. V lost 3 bases and J lost 5; bases outside the gene matches: 8. As DNA, the CDR3 is TGCGCCAGCAGCTCCGGGACAGGGCCAGGAACTGAAGCTTTCTTT. The encoded protein is CASSSGTGPGTEAFF.

This clonotype came up a few times. The CDR3 is CASSQSGVEADTQYF. The CDR3 bases are TGCGCCAGCAGCCAAAGTGGGGTGGAGGCAGATACGCAGTATTTT. The J gene is TRBJ2-3, the V gene TRBV4-1; TRBD2 is a possible D gene (5 bases). V lost 2 bases, J lost 4 bases, and 13 bases lay in between. The length of the CDR3 is 15 residues. Per the germline V gene, CDR1 is MGHRA and CDR2 is YSYEKL.

V usage is TRBV5-1 and J usage is TRBJ2-3, with 9 positions matching TRBD1. The V gene's germline CDR1 is SGHRS and CDR2 YFSETQ. J was trimmed by 3 bases and V by 4 bases; bases with no gene match: 9. This CDR3 region has 16 residues. The CDR3 loop reads CASSLWGTGTTDTQYF. Here the CDR3 DNA reads TGCGCCAGCAGCCTCTGGGGGACAGGGACGACAGATACGCAGTATTTT.

This clonotype has a count of ten or more. The rearrangement uses TRBV7-6 and TRBJ2-3; a weak D match, TRBD2 (5 bases). The germline V gene has CDR1 SGHVS and CDR2 FNYEAQ. CDR3 size: 17 residues. Trimming left V 5 bases short and J 4 bases short, with 22 bases between. The CDR3 loop reads CASSPLTAAIRADTQYF. DNA for the CDR3: TGTGCCAGCAGCCCCCTAACAGCGGCTATAAGGGCAGATACGCAGTATTTT.

This clonotype was counted only a few times. The gene calls are TRBV25-1 and TRBJ2-3; 10 nucleotides match TRBD2. V was clipped by 4 bases and J by 4 bases; unmatched bases: 11. The CDR3 spans 17 residues. Germline V lookup: CDR1 MGHDK, CDR2 SYGVNS. This CDR3 reads CASSASASGSLADTQYF. The CDR3, as DNA: TGTGCCAGCAGTGCTTCGGCTAGCGGGAGTCTCGCAGATACGCAGTATTTT.

The genes are TRBV28 and TRBJ1-3; D uncertain. CDR3 length: 18 residues. The V gene's germline CDR1 is MDHEN and CDR2 SYDVKM. The V and J ends lost 1 base and 2 bases respectively, with 18 bases between them. The DNA of the CDR3 is TGTGCCAGCAGTTTATTTTGGCCCGAACGAACCCCTGGAAACACCATATATTTT. Translated: CASSLFWPERTPGNTIYF.

The V call is TRBV19, the J call TRBJ2-1; TRBD2 matches at 7 bases. The V and J ends lost 3 bases and 0 bases, in that order; junction bases with no gene match: 8. This CDR3 contains 17 residues. The germline CDR1 and CDR2 sequences are LNHDA and SQIVND (reference sequence). As DNA, the CDR3 is TGTGCCAGTAGTATCGGGCTAGCGGAGAGCTCCTACAATGAGCAGTTCTTC. Translated: CASSIGLAESSYNEQFF.

This chain joins TRBV7-9 and TRBJ2-7; the D gene is possibly TRBD1 (6 bases). This CDR3 comprises 17 residues. V was clipped by 1 base and J by 0 bases, with 16 bases between them. Germline-derived CDR1 and CDR2 are SEHNR and FQNEAQ (reference sequence). CDR3 sequence reads: CASSLDETGLSSYEQYF. In DNA form, the CDR3 reads TGTGCCAGCAGCTTAGACGAGACAGGTTTGAGCTCCTACGAGCAGTACTTC.

This clonotype has a handful of counts. This sequence joins TRBV2 and TRBJ1-4; D perhaps matches TRBD1 (5 bases). V was clipped by 1 base and J by 10 bases, with 13 bases between them. The CDR3 has 14 residues. Germline CDR1 and CDR2: SNHLY and FYNNEI. This chain's CDR3 is CASSEVQGGGKLFF. In DNA form, the CDR3 reads TGTGCCAGCAGTGAAGTCCAGGGCGGTGGAAAACTGTTTTTT.

This clonotype occurred a few times. The chain uses TRBV6-2 or TRBV6-3 and TRBJ2-3, with D perhaps TRBD2 (7 bases). From germline, CDR1 is MNHEY and CDR2 SVGEGT. This CDR3 comprises 18 residues. Trimming pared 4 bases from V and 2 bases from J, leaving 22 bases between. The chain's CDR3 is CASSFLQGPGLLTDTQYF. The CDR3 DNA sequence: TGTGCCAGCAGTTTCTTACAGGGCCCGGGACTACTCACAGATACGCAGTATTTT.

The chain carries TRBV11-2 and TRBJ2-5, with D perhaps TRBD1 (5 bases). V gave up 1 base and J gave up 2 bases, with 11 bases separating them. The CDR3 is 15 amino acids. In germline, CDR1 is SGHAT, CDR2 FQNNGV. The CDR3 nucleotides are TGTGCCAGCAGCTTAGCCGTCAGGGAACAAGAGACCCAGTACTTC. Its protein product is CASSLAVREQETQYF. The full variable domain, rest sourced from reference TRBV11-2 and TRBJ2-5, is EAGVAQSPRYKIIEKRQSVAFWCNPISGHATLYWYQQILGQGPKLLIQFQNNGVVDDSQLPKDRFSAERLKGVDSTLKIQPAKLEDSAVYLCASSLAVREQETQYFGPGTRLLVL.

This clonotype appeared many times. The rearrangement links TRBV5-1 to TRBJ2-5, with D possibly being TRBD1 (5 bases). The CDR3 contains 14 residues. The germline CDR1 and CDR2 sequences are SGHRS and YFSETQ. The V gene lost 0 bases and the J gene lost 2 bases, with 8 bases spanning the gap. As DNA, the CDR3 is TGCGCCAGCAGCTTGGAAGGACAACAAGAGACCCAGTACTTC. Protein: CASSLEGQQETQYF.

This clonotype came up a few times. The chain carries TRBV19 and TRBJ2-7; tentative D call: TRBD1 (6 bases). Germline V gene sequence: CDR1 LNHDA, CDR2 SQIVND (reference sequence). This CDR3 is built from 15 residues. The germline V and J ends were trimmed by 5 bases and 0 bases, with 14 bases remaining between them. CDR3 loop: CASSPPGTPSYEQYF. In DNA, the CDR3 is TGTGCCAGTAGTCCCCCCGGGACACCCTCCTACGAGCAGTACTTC.

This chain joins TRBV6-1 and TRBJ2-7; TRBD1 matches 9 bases. The CDR3 covers 15 residues. The germline gives CDR1 MNHNS, CDR2 SASEGT. The J segment lost 3 bases and the V segment lost 6 bases, leaving 9 bases of the junction unmatched. The CDR3 loop reads CASSPENRGLYEQYF. In DNA, the CDR3 is TGTGCCAGCAGCCCGGAGAACAGGGGGCTCTACGAGCAGTACTTC.

This sequence joins TRBV7-9 and TRBJ2-2; D might be TRBD1 (5 bases). The CDR3 spans 11 residues. Trimming cost V 4 bases and J 9 bases, with 6 bases left between them. CDR1 SEHNR and CDR2 FQNEAQ come from the germline V gene (reference sequence). The chain's CDR3 is CASSSDRELFF. The DNA of the CDR3 is TGTGCCAGCAGCTCGGACAGGGAGCTGTTTTTT.

This clonotype was detected a few times. This chain joins TRBV28 and TRBJ1-3; D possibly corresponds to TRBD1 (6 bases). CDR3 length: 15 residues. Per the germline V gene, CDR1 is MDHEN and CDR2 is SYDVKM. The V end lost 10 bases, the J end lost 0 bases, and 16 bases lay between the germline ends. CDR3 protein: CATLWDTSSGNTIYF. The CDR3 coding sequence is TGTGCCACCCTATGGGACACCTCCTCTGGAAACACCATATATTTT.

The chain links TRBV20-1 to TRBJ2-2; D perhaps matches TRBD1 (6 bases). CDR1 and CDR2 (germline): DFQATT, SNEGSKA (reference sequence). The V end lost 4 bases, the J end lost 2 bases, and 8 bases lay between the germline ends. The CDR3 has 13 residues. CDR3 in amino acids: CSANRENTGELFF. For the CDR3, the DNA is TGCAGTGCTAACAGGGAAAACACCGGGGAGCTGTTTTTT.

V usage is TRBV27 and J usage is TRBJ2-1, with D possibly matching TRBD2 (6 bases). The V and J ends lost 7 bases and 2 bases respectively, with 18 bases between them. Germline CDR1 MNHEY, CDR2 SMNVEV (reference sequence). The CDR3 has 16 amino acids. This CDR3 reads CASTRGGGRTYNEQFF. The DNA for the CDR3 is TGTGCCAGCACGCGGGGAGGAGGGAGGACCTACAATGAGCAGTTCTTC.

V and J are TRBV7-9 and TRBJ2-7, with D perhaps matching TRBD2 (6 bases). Between the trimmed V and J ends, which lost 5 bases and 9 bases, there was a span of 23 bases. CDR1 is SEHNR and CDR2 is FQNEAQ in the germline V gene (reference sequence). The CDR3 runs 15 residues. The CDR3 reads CASSRQGAGDGGQYF. CDR3 coding DNA: TGTGCCAGCAGCCGACAAGGTGCTGGCGACGGGGGGCAGTACTTC.

This clonotype was counted a few times. The V and J genes are TRBV12-3 or TRBV12-4 and TRBJ1-2; D is unresolved. This CDR3 is built from 13 residues. V lost 1 base and J lost 2, with 5 bases in between. CDR3 loop: CASSLELNYGYTF. The CDR3 DNA reads as TGTGCCAGCAGTTTAGAACTAAACTATGGCTACACCTTC.

Ten or more counts support this clonotype. The V gene is TRBV5-1, the J gene TRBJ2-7, with a possible D match to TRBD2 (6 bases). The CDR3 totals 14 residues. Trimming removed 4 bases at V and 2 bases at J, with 13 bases between. The germline CDR1 and CDR2 sequences are SGHRS and YFSETQ. CDR3 DNA sequence: TGCGCCAGCAGCCAGGGACTGACTACCTACGAGCAGTACTTC. This encodes CASSQGLTTYEQYF.

This clonotype was recorded at least ten times. Here the CDR3 reads CASSRPLAGDFNEQFF. The CDR3 nucleotides are TGTGCCAGTAGTAGACCGCTGGCGGGAGATTTTAATGAGCAGTTCTTC. The chain combines TRBV19 with TRBJ2-1; 7 bases are a match to TRBD2. The CDR3 runs to 16 residues. Germline-derived CDR1 and CDR2 are LNHDA and SQIVND (reference sequence). V shed 4 bases, J shed 7 bases, and the junction held 13 bases outside the gene matches.

In DNA form, the CDR3 reads TGCAGTGCTCCCCCGGGGAGTGTACAGACCCAGTACTTC. It translates to CSAPPGSVQTQYF. The J gene is TRBJ2-5, the V gene TRBV20-1; possibly TRBD2 for D (5 bases). Deletions cut 5 bases from V and 6 bases from J, with 16 bases between. Germline V lookup: CDR1 DFQATT, CDR2 SNEGSKA (reference sequence). CDR3 length equals 13 residues.

V is TRBV29-1 and J is TRBJ2-2; D is undetermined. The V end was cut by 5 bases, the J end by 6 bases, with 7 bases between. Germline V gene lookup returns CDR1 SQVTM and CDR2 ANQGSEA. This CDR3 is built from 11 residues. In DNA form, the CDR3 reads TGCAGCGTTCTGTTTTCCGGGGAGCTGTTTTTT. This gives the protein CSVLFSGELFF.

The chain couples TRBV4-2 to TRBJ2-7; 9 bases are shared with TRBD2. The CDR3 runs to 15 residues. The germline CDR1 and CDR2 sequences are LGHNA and YNFKEQ. With V trimmed by 0 bases and J by 4 bases, 4 bases remained unmatched. The CDR3 DNA is TGTGCCAGCAGCCAAGATCCCACTAGCGGGTACGAGCAGTACTTC. It specifies CASSQDPTSGYEQYF.

The chain carries TRBV29-1 and TRBJ2-1; D ambiguous. This CDR3 is 14 amino acids long. The V and J ends lost 6 bases and 2 bases respectively, with 14 bases between them. The germline CDR1 and CDR2 sequences are SQVTM and ANQGSEA. CDR3 DNA sequence: TGCAGCGTGAAGGACGGAACCGCCTACAATGAGCAGTTCTTC. The encoded protein is CSVKDGTAYNEQFF.